The clone carrying this TCR beta chain was found once. What it binds is not known. The entry originates in a study of cytomegalovirus exposure and HLA in healthy donors. Study conclusions and caveats: The authors enumerated 164 TCR beta chains as linked to cytomegalovirus.

The CDR3 contains 14 residues. Germline-derived CDR1 and CDR2 are SGHTA and FQGNSA. Trimming took 2 bases from V and 1 from J, leaving 5 bases between them. Vbeta (60) and Jbeta (13) primers were used in the PCR. Some clones are missing from TCRdb's copy, which holds only in-frame ones; the method was immunoSEQ multiplex PCR. The sample contains 60,000 to 90,000 clones, roughly 67% of which appear only once. The J gene is TRBJ1-4, the V gene TRBV7-2; unclear D gene. The sequence was collected from a man aged 35 to 55 in good health and CMV-seropositive. Sequenced material: PBMCs. CDR3 nucleotide sequence: TGTGCCAGCAGCTTACGTGTAACTAATGAAAAACTGTTTTTT. Protein sequence: CASSLRVTNEKLFF.